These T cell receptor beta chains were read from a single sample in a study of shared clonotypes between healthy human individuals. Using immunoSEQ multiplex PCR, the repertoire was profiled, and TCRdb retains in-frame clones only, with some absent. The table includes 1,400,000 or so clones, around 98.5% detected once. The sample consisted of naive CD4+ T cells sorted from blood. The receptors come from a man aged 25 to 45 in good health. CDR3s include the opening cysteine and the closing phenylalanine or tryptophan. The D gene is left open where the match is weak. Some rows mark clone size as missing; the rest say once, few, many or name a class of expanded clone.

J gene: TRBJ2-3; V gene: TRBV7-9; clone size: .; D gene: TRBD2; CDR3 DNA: TGTGCCAGCAGCTTAGCGGGACTAGCGGGCCGATTGGGCACAGATACGCAGTATTTT; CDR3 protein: CASSLAGLAGRLGTDTQYF
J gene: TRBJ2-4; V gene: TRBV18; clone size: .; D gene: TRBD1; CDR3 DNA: TGTGCCAGCTCACCATACCTTGGGACAGGGGACCTCTTAGCCAAAAACATTCAGTACTTC; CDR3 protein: CASSPYLGTGDLLAKNIQYF
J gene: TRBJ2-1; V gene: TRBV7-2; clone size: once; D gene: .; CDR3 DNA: TGTGCCAGCAGCTCGAGCGTTCGGACGGTCAAGTTCTTC; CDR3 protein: CASSSSVRTVKFF
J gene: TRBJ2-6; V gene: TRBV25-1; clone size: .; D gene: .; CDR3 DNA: TGTGCCAGCAGTGACCGCGGGGGCACTGGGGCCAACGTCCTGACTTTC; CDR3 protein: CASSDRGGTGANVLTF
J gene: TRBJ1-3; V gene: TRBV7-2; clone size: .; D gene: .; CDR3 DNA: TGTGCCAGCAGCCAACAGGGATACACCATATATTTT; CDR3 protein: CASSQQGYTIYF
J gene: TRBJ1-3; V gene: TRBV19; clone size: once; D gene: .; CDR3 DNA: TGTGCCACGACAGGAGATATTGGAAACACCATATATTTT; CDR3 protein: CATTGDIGNTIYF
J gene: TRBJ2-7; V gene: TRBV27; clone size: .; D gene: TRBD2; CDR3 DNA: TGTGCCAGCAGTTTATCTGGTAGCGGGCCCTACGAGCAGTACTTC; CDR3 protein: CASSLSGSGPYEQYF
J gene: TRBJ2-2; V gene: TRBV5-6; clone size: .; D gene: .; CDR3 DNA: TGTGCCAGCAGCCTGGCGTCACCGGCTCACACCGGGGAGCTGTTTTTT; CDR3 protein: CASSLASPAHTGELFF
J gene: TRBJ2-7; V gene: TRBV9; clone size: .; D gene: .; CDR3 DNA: TGTGCCAGCAGCGTTCAGGGGATTGGTGCTGGCGAGCAGTACTTC; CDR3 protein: CASSVQGIGAGEQYF
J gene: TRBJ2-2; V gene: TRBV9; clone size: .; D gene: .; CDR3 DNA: TGTGCCAGCAGCGTAACCGGGACTCCCCCAACCGGGGAGCTGTTTTTT; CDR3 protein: CASSVTGTPPTGELFF
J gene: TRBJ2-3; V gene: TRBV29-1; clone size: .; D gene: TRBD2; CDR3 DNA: TGCAGCGTTGAGGGAGGGGCAGATACGCAGTATTTT; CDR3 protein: CSVEGGADTQYF
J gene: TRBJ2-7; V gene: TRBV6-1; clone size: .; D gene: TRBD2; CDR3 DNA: TGTGCCAGCGTAAACGGGAGGGGTGTGTACGAGCAGTACTTC; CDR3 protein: CASVNGRGVYEQYF
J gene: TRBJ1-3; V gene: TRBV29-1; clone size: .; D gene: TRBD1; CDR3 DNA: TGCAGCGTTGGACAGGGGTCTGGAAACACCATATATTTT; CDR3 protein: CSVGQGSGNTIYF
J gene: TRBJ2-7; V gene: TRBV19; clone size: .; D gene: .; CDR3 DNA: TGTGCCAGGAGAGGGGGGCTTATGGACGAGCAGTACTTC; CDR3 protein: CARRGGLMDEQYF
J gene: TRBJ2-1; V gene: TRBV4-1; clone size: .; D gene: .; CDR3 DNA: TGCGCCAGCACCCCAAGGTCAGTAGCGAAGAACAATGAGCAGTTCTTC; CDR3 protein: CASTPRSVAKNNEQFF
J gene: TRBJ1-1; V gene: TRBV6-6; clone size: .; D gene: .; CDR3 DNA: TGTGCCAGCAGTTTACAACAGGTACGGGGGAACACTGAAGCTTTCTTT; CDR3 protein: CASSLQQVRGNTEAFF
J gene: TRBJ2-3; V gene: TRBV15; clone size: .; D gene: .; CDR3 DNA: TGTGCCACCAGCAGAGTTCCATTCAGGGATACGCAGTATTTT; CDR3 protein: CATSRVPFRDTQYF